This T cell receptor (beta chain) was sequenced in a study of blood T cells in healthy people across ages. The wider study: Template switching picked up about one barcoded beta molecule for each two T cells.

With each sample, at least 5 micrograms of total RNA were extracted. V dropped 6 bases and J dropped 3; count of bases not matched to a gene: 9. The CDR3 contains 15 residues. Germline loops: CDR1 SGHTA, CDR2 FQGNSA. Study-level points and caveats: Estimates of total diversity, which came from one million sequenced T cells, were considered to be underestimates. Strong correlation was found linking TCR beta diversity to naive T cell percentage.

There are a few counts of this clonotype. Its target is not known. Combining a sample-barcoded 5' primer with a J-beta primer mix, a second PCR ran for 7 to 11 cycles. Each CDR3 protein is one row after TCRdb ran MiXCR on the 5' RACE reads. This table has some 1,800,000 distinct CDR3 sequences, about 39% appearing once. V gene TRBV7-2 combines with J gene TRBJ2-7; 9 bases match TRBD2. This TCR came from a human donor in good health. Sequenced input: blood. The CDR3 loop is CASSSSGGPNYEQYF. CDR3 DNA sequence: TGTGCCAGCAGTTCCAGCGGGGGGCCGAACTACGAGCAGTACTTC. The full variable domain, completed using reference TRBV7-2 and TRBJ2-7, is GAGVSQSPSNKVTEKGKDVELRCDPISGHTALYWYRQSLGQGLEFLIYFQGNSAPDKSGLPSDRFSAERTGGSVSTLTIQRTQQEDSAVYLCASSSSGGPNYEQYFGPGTRLTVT.